This is a list of T cell receptor beta chains from one sample in a study of cytomegalovirus exposure and HLA in healthy donors. Libraries were prepared by immunoSEQ multiplex PCR; TCRdb keeps only in-frame clonotypes and omits some of them. The sample consists of roughly 170,000 clones, over 60% of them appearing once. The sample taken for sequencing was PBMCs. The receptor source for this set is a woman in her twenties or thirties in good health and CMV-seronegative. Both conserved end residues are part of each CDR3. A D gene is named only where the DNA matches it firmly. Clone size is given for some rows only: seen once, a few or many times, or a class if the clone is expanded.

D gene	V gene	CDR3 length	clone size	J gene	CDR3 DNA	CDR3 protein
TRBD1	TRBV28	15	-	TRBJ2-5	TGTGCCAGCAGTGCTCCGGAAAGGACAGGAGATTACCAGTACTTC	CASSAPERTGDYQYF
-	TRBV6-5	14	-	TRBJ2-7	TGTGCCAGCACCCTAAACAGGTTTCCCTACGAGCAGTACTTC	CASTLNRFPYEQYF
-	TRBV27	16	-	TRBJ2-4	TGTGCCAGCAGTTTATCCCGCTCGGGAGCCAAAAACATTCAGTACTTC	CASSLSRSGAKNIQYF
-	TRBV29-1	14	few	TRBJ1-2	TGCAGCGTTGATCCCCAGGGCGACCCTTTTGGCTACCCCTTC	CSVDPQGDPFGYPF
-	TRBV27	14	-	TRBJ1-1	TGTGCCAGCAATTCGCCGGGGGGAAGGACTGAAGCTTTCTTT	CASNSPGGRTEAFF
-	TRBV7-2	13	-	TRBJ2-7	TGTGCCAGCAGCTTAGAGCCTCGAAGTGAGCAGTACTTC	CASSLEPRSEQYF
-	TRBV19	16	-	TRBJ1-2	TGTGCCAGCCGCTCTGTGAGGTACAGCGGTGACTATGGCTACACCTTC	CASRSVRYSGDYGYTF
-	TRBV15	14	-	TRBJ1-1	TGTGCCACCAGCGCAGGGATCCCAAACACTGAAGCTTTCTTT	CATSAGIPNTEAFF
-	TRBV27	15	-	TRBJ2-7	TGTGCCAGCAGTTTCGCCCCGGGTTCCCCCTACGAGCAGTACTTC	CASSFAPGSPYEQYF
TRBD2	TRBV7-6	20	-	TRBJ2-3	TGTGCCAGCAGCTTACCGGTACTAGCGGGAGAACTGGAGGTACCAGATACGCAGTATTTT	CASSLPVLAGELEVPDTQYF
-	TRBV18	13	-	TRBJ1-1	TGTGCCAGCTCATATTCAGGGGTTACTGAAGCTTTCTTT	CASSYSGVTEAFF
TRBD1	TRBV30	14	-	TRBJ1-1	TGTGCCTGGAGTGTACGACAGGGGGACACTGAAGCTTTCTTT	CAWSVRQGDTEAFF
TRBD2	TRBV7-9	14	-	TRBJ2-7	TGTGCCAGCAGCGCACCACTAGCGGTCTACGAGCAGTACTTC	CASSAPLAVYEQYF
TRBD1	TRBV28	14	-	TRBJ2-2	TGTGCCAGCAGTTCGGGACAGGAGACCGGGGAGCTGTTTTTT	CASSSGQETGELFF
-	TRBV2	15	-	TRBJ1-3	TGTGCCAGCACCTTGGGGAGGGGGTCTGGAAACACCATATATTTT	CASTLGRGSGNTIYF
-	TRBV6-5	14	few	TRBJ1-3	TGTGCCAGTTGGAATGGGGCCCATGGAAACACCATATATTTT	CASWNGAHGNTIYF
-	TRBV19	13	-	TRBJ1-2	TGTGCCAGTAGCGGGGGGGGGATATCTGGCTACACCTTC	CASSGGGISGYTF
-	TRBV7-9	14	few	TRBJ1-1	TGTGCCAGCAGCTTCAACAGGGAAAACACTGAAGCTTTCTTT	CASSFNRENTEAFF
-	TRBV13	14	-	TRBJ1-1	TGTGCCAGCAGCTTAGGGGACAGTAACACTGAAGCTTTCTTT	CASSLGDSNTEAFF
-	TRBV9	14	-	TRBJ1-1	TGTGCCAGCAGCGCGACAGGACAGAACACTGAAGCTTTCTTT	CASSATGQNTEAFF
-	TRBV14	16	-	TRBJ2-1	TGTGCCAGCAGCCTGGAACTAGCTCCCCCGCGGCATGAGCAGTTCTTC	CASSLELAPPRHEQFF
-	TRBV27	16	-	TRBJ1-1	TGTGCCAGCAGTGTCGGACCTGGGGCCATGAACACTGAAGCTTTCTTT	CASSVGPGAMNTEAFF